The T cell receptor beta chain described here comes from a study of vaccination effects on CD4 cells after COVID-19. Sequencing was preceded by expansion of antigen-specific CD4+ T cells with viral peptide pools in the ViraFEST assay. Investigators separated out CD4+ T cells once approximately 11 days of culture had passed. BNT162b2 vaccine or mRNA-1273 vaccine was given to participants in two doses. According to the study, vaccine recipients showed no prior SARS-CoV-2 infection and negative nucleocapsid antibodies. In culture with 10 IU/ml IL-2 and around 10 ug/ml peptides, PBMC were grown at fewer than 2.5 million per well. Cells had half their medium changed to IL-2 medium on days 3 and 7. Germline CDR1 and CDR2: GTSNPN and SVGIG (reference sequence). Trimming stripped 2 bases from V and 7 bases from J, with 12 bases between. The CDR3 has 13 residues. General observations from the study: Long after vaccination, the clones induced by infection and by vaccine shrank markedly in size.

To note about this clone: Its target is unknown.

Data came from immunoSEQ multiplex PCR; TCRdb stores just in-frame clones and leaves some out. The sample lists tens of thousands of clones; around 70% were seen once. The source is a human donor who received a COVID-19 vaccine. J is TRBJ1-5 and V is TRBV30; D not certain. This material consisted of CD4+ T cells from PBMCs cultured with HCoV-229E spike peptides, taken after COVID-19 vaccination. The CDR3 protein is CAWSRGSGQPQHF. As DNA, the CDR3 is TGTGCCTGGAGTCGAGGGAGCGGCCAGCCCCAGCATTTT.